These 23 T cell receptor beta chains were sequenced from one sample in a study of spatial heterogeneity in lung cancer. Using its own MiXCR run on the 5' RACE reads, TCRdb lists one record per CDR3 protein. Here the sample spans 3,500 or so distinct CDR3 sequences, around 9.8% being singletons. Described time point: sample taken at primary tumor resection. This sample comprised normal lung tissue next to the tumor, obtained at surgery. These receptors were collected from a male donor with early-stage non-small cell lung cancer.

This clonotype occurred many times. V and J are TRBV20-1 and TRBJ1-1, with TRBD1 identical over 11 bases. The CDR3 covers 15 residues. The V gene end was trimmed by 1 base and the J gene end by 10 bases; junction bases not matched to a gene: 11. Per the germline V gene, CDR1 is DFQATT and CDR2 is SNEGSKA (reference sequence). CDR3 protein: CSARAPMGQGDAAFF. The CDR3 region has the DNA TGCAGTGCTAGAGCCCCGATGGGACAGGGGGATGCAGCTTTCTTT.

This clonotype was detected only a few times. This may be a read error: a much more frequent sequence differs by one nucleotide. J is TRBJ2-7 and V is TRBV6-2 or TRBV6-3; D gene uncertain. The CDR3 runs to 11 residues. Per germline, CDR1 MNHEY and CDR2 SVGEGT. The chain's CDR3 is CATSYQDEQYF. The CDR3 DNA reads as TGTGCCACCAGTTACCAAGACGAGCAGTACTTC.

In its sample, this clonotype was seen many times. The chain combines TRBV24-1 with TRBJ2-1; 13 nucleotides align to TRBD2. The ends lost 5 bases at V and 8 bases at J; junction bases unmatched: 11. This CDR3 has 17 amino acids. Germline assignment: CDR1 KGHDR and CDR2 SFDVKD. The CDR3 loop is CATSASGRTSGRHEQFF. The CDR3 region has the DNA TGTGCCACCAGTGCCTCAGGAAGGACTAGCGGGAGACATGAGCAGTTCTTC.

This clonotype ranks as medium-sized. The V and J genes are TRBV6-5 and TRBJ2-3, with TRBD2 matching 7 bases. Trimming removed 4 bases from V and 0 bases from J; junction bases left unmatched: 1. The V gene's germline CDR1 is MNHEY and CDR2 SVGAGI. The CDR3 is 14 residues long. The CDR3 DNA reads TGTGCCAGCAGTTCGGGGGGTAGCACAGATACGCAGTATTTT. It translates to CASSSGGSTDTQYF.

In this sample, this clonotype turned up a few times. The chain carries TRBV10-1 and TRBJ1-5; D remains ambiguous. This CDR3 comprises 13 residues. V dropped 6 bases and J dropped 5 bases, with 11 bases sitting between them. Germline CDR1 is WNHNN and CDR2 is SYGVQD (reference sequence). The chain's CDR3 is CASSLPSHQPQHF. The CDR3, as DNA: TGCGCCAGCAGCCTCCCCTCACATCAGCCCCAGCATTTT.

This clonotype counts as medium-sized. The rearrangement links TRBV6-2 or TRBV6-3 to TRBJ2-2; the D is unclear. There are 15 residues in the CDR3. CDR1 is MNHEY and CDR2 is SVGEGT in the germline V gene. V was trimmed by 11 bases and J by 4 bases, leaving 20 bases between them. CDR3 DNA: TGTGCCTCAGGAGCACATGCGCCCACCACCGGGGAGCTGTTTTTT. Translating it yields CASGAHAPTTGELFF.

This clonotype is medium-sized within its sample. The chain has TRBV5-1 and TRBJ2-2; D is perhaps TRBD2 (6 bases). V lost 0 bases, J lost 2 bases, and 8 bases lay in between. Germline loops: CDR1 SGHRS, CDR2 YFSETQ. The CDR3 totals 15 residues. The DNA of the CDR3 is TGCGCCAGCAGCTTGGTCGGGGGTAACACCGGGGAGCTGTTTTTT. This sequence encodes CASSLVGGNTGELFF.

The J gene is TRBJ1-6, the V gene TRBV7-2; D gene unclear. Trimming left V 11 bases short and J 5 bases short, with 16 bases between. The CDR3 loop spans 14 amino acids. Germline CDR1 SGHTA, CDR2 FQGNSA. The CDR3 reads CAATGPRNNSPLHF. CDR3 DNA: TGTGCCGCCACCGGACCCCGGAATAATTCACCCCTCCACTTT.

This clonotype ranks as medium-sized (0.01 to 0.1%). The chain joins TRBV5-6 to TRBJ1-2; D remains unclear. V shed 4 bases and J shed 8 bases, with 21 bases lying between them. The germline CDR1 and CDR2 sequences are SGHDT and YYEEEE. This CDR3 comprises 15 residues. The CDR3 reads CASSLPPFGRGGYTF. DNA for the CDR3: TGTGCCAGCAGCCTTCCTCCCTTCGGGCGAGGGGGCTACACCTTC.

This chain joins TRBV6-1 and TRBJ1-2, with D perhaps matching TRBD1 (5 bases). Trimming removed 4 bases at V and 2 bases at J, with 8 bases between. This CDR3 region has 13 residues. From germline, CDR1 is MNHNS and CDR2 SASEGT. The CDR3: CASSGRQNYGYTF. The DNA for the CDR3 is TGTGCCAGCAGTGGGAGACAGAACTATGGCTACACCTTC.

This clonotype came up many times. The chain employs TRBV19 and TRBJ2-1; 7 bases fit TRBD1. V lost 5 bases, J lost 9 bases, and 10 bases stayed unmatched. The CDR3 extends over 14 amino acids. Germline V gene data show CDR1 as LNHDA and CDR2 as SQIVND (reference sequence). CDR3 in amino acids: CASSSLTGKSEQFF. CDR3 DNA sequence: TGTGCCAGTAGTTCTTTGACAGGGAAGAGTGAGCAGTTCTTC.

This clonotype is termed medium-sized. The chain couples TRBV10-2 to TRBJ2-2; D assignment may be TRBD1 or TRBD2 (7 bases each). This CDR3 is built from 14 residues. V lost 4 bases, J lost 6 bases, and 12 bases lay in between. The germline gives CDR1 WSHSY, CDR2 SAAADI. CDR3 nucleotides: TGCGCCAGCAGTGTGGCAGGGGGGGCCGGGGAGCTGTTTTTT. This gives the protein CASSVAGGAGELFF.

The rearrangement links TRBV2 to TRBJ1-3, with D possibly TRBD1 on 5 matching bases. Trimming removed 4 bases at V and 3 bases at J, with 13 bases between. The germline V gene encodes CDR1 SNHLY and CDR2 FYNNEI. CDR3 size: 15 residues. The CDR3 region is CASSGKGLFGNTIYF. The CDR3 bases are TGTGCCAGCAGTGGCAAGGGGCTGTTTGGAAACACCATATATTTT.

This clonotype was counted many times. CDR3 DNA sequence: TGTGCCAGCAGTAACAGGGATACGCAGTATTTT. Translated, it gives CASSNRDTQYF. The rearrangement uses TRBV2 and TRBJ2-3, with a weak D call TRBD1 (5 bases). CDR3 length equals 11 residues. Germline V CDR1 and CDR2: SNHLY, FYNNEI. The V end lost 5 bases, the J end lost 6 bases, and 6 bases lay between the germline ends.

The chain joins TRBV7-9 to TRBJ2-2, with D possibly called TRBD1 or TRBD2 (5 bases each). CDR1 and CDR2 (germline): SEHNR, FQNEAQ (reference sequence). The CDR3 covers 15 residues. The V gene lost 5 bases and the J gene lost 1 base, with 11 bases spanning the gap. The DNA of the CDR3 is TGTGCCAGCAGCCGGGGCCTCGTGAACACCGGGGAGCTGTTTTTT. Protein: CASSRGLVNTGELFF.

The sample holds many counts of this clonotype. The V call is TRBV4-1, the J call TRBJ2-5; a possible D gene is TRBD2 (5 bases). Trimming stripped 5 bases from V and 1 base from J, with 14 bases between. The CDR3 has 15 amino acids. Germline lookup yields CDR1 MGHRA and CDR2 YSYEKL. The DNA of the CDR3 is TGCGCCAGCAGCGTAGAAACGGGGTTCCAAGAGACCCAGTACTTC. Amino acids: CASSVETGFQETQYF.

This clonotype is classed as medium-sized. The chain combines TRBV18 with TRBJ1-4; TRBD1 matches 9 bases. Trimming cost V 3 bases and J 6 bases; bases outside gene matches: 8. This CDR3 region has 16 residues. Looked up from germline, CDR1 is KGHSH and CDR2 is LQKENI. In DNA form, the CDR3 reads TGTGCCAGCTCACCTGGGCGGGGACAGGGCCATGAAAAACTGTTTTTT. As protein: CASSPGRGQGHEKLFF.

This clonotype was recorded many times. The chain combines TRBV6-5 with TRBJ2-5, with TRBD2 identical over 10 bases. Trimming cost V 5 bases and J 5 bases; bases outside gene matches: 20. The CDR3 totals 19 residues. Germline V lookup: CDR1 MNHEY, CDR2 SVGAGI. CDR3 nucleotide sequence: TGTGCCAGCAGTCACCCCTCCAGTCCGGGACTAGCGAAGAAGGAGACCCAGTACTTC. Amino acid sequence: CASSHPSSPGLAKKETQYF.

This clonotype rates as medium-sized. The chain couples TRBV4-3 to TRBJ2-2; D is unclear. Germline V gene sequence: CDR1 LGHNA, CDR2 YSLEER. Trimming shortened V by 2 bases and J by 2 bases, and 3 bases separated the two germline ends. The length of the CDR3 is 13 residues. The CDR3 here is CASSQPNTGELFF. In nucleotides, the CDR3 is TGCGCCAGCAGCCAACCTAACACCGGGGAGCTGTTTTTT.

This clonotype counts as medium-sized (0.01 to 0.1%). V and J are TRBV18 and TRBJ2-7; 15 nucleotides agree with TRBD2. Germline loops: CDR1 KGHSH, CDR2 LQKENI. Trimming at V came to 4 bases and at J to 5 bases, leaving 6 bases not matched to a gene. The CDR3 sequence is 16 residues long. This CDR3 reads CASSLSGLAGGHEQYF. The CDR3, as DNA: TGTGCCAGCTCACTCTCCGGACTAGCGGGGGGGCACGAGCAGTACTTC.

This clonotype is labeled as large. The DNA for the CDR3 is TGTGCCATCGCCCAGGTAGCGGGGCGGACCCAGTACTTC. Translating it yields CAIAQVAGRTQYF. The V and J genes are TRBV7-9 and TRBJ2-5; 8 bases align to TRBD2. The V gene end was trimmed by 10 bases and the J gene end by 7 bases; junction bases not matched to a gene: 11. Germline CDR1 is SEHNR and CDR2 is FQNEAQ (reference sequence). CDR3 size: 13 residues.

CDR3 sequence: CSATPPGRNFGYTF. CDR3 bases: TGCAGTGCTACGCCCCCAGGAAGGAACTTCGGCTACACCTTC. The gene calls are TRBV20-1 and TRBJ1-2; D remains ambiguous. The V gene's germline CDR1 is DFQATT and CDR2 SNEGSKA (reference sequence). There are 14 residues in the CDR3. The V end lost 4 bases, the J end lost 8 bases, and 20 bases lay between the germline ends.

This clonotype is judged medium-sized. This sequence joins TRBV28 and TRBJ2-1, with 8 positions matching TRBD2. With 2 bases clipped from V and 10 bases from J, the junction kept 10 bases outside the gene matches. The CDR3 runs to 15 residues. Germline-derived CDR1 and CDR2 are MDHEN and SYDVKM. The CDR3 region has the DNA TGTGCCAGCAGTTTAGGTAGCGGGATGGTAAGGGAGCAGTTCTTC. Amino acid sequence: CASSLGSGMVREQFF.